This T cell receptor beta chain originates from a study of regulatory T cells in long-lasting Graves disease. Notes on the study in general: Persistent cases favored TRBV28, TRBJ1-2 and TRBJ2-5.

TCR beta libraries were built with iRepertoire HTBI primers and Arm-PCR of CDR3 regions. TCRdb re-called the multiplex PCR reads through MiXCR, storing one row per CDR3 protein. The table lists approximately 470,000 distinct CDR3 sequences, roughly 17% of them singletons. Documented time point: newly diagnosed GD, antithyroid drugs for less than 3 months. After RNA was extracted from PBMCs, the TCR library was made from it. Clinicians diagnosed Graves' disease using American Thyroid Association guidelines. The CDR3 runs to 13 residues. With 4 bases removed from V and 4 bases from J, the gap between germline ends came to 10 bases. Per germline, CDR1 SGHRS and CDR2 YFSETQ. This clonotype was counted ten times or more. Its antigen is not known. These same records also appear under a second study, on T cells in Graves' hyperthyroidism and ophthalmopathy. That work states: Among clonotypes expanded in thyroid above 0.001, most were also found in blood.

This chain connects TRBV5-1 to TRBJ2-3, with D unresolved. This clonotype was obtained from a man in his forties with Graves disease. Source: peripheral blood mononuclear cells (PBMCs), taken at new diagnosis, from a patient treated with antithyroid drugs. Here the CDR3 reads CASSERSSDTQYF. For the CDR3, the DNA is TGCGCCAGCAGCGAACGCAGTTCAGATACGCAGTATTTT.